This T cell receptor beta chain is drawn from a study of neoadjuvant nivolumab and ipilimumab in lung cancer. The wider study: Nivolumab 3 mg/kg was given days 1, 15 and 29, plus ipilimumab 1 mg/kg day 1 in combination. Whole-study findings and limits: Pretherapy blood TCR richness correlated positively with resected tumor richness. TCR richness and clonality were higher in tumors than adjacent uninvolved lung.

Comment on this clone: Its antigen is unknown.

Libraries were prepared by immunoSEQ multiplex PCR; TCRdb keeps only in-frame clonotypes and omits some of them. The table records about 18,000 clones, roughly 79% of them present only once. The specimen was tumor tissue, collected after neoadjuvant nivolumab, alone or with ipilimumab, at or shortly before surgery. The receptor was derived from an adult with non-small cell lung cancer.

The CDR3 region is CASSGNTGTSGFYANTGELFF. The CDR3 DNA follows: TGTGCCAGCAGCGGTAATACCGGGACTAGCGGCTTTTACGCGAACACCGGGGAGCTGTTTTTT. This chain connects TRBV9 to TRBJ2-2; 11 bases are shared with TRBD2. With 3 bases clipped from V and 0 bases from J, the junction kept 16 bases outside the gene matches. Germline V CDR1 and CDR2: SGDLS, YYNGEE. The CDR3 is 21 amino acids.